One sample yielded the 16 T cell receptor beta chains listed below, sequenced in a study of blood T cell repertoires in COVID-19. Some clones are missing from TCRdb's copy, which holds only in-frame ones; the method was immunoSEQ multiplex PCR. The sample has roughly 50,000 clones, 65% to 85% seen once. Sequenced sample: peripheral blood. Receptors originate from a human donor with active or convalescent COVID-19. The donor label of this sample is uncertain.

This sequence joins TRBV5-5 and TRBJ1-5; TRBD1 matches at 8 bases. This CDR3 has 16 residues. Germline V lookup: CDR1 SGHKS, CDR2 YYEKEE (reference sequence). V lost 5 bases, J lost 3 bases, and 10 bases stayed unmatched. CDR3 region: CASRPNSGGYNQPQHF. The CDR3 DNA reads as TGTGCCAGCAGGCCTAATTCAGGGGGCTACAATCAGCCCCAGCATTTT.

The chain recombines TRBV29-1 with TRBJ2-1; 9 nucleotides align to TRBD1. The CDR3 is 13 residues long. Losses at the gene ends were 8 bases for V and 3 bases for J; bases not matched to a gene: 5. CDR1 SQVTM and CDR2 ANQGSEA come from the germline V gene. The CDR3 region has the DNA TGCAGCACCAGGGACAGGGACTACAATGAGCAGTTCTTC. Translated, it gives CSTRDRDYNEQFF.

This clone was counted once. V is TRBV2 and J is TRBJ2-2, with 10 bases that match TRBD1. J lost 5 bases, V lost 7 bases, and 7 bases had no gene match. The CDR3 covers 15 residues. Germline assignment: CDR1 SNHLY and CDR2 FYNNEI. The DNA for the CDR3 is TGTGCCAGCAATCTAGGACAGGGGGGTACCGGGGAGCTGTTTTTT. Protein: CASNLGQGGTGELFF. Filled out from reference TRBV2 and TRBJ2-2, the complete variable domain reads EPEVTQTPSHQVTQMGQEVILRCVPISNHLYFYWYRQILGQKVEFLVSFYNNEISEKSEIFDDQFSVERPDGSNFTLKIRSTKLEDSAMYFCASNLGQGGTGELFFGEGSRLTVL.

The rearrangement uses TRBV6-5 and TRBJ2-1; 10 nucleotides align to TRBD2. Germline trimming cut 7 bases from V and 6 bases from J; bases unmatched to any gene: 3. In germline, CDR1 is MNHEY, CDR2 SVGAGI. The CDR3 sequence is 13 residues long. CDR3 nucleotide sequence: TGTGCCAGCAAGCGGGAGGGCCGCAATGAGCAGTTCTTC. This translates into CASKREGRNEQFF.

The chain links TRBV30 to TRBJ2-7, with unresolved D. Germline-derived CDR1 and CDR2 are GTSNPN and SVGIG (reference sequence). Deletions cut 4 bases from V and 3 bases from J, with 10 bases between. The CDR3 runs to 12 residues. This CDR3 reads CAWNTHGYEQYF. In nucleotides, the CDR3 is TGTGCCTGGAATACCCACGGCTACGAGCAGTACTTC.

The CDR3 nucleotides are TGTGCCAGCAGCTTTACAGGGGGGTATTCACCCCTCCACTTT. This gives the protein CASSFTGGYSPLHF. The rearrangement links TRBV11-2 to TRBJ1-6; 8 bases match TRBD1. The germline V gene encodes CDR1 SGHAT and CDR2 FQNNGV. Losses at the gene ends were 3 bases for V and 8 bases for J; bases not matched to a gene: 3. This CDR3 region has 14 residues.

This clone turned up a few times. This sequence joins TRBV10-1 and TRBJ2-3; weak D call: TRBD2 (6 bases). The CDR3 spans 15 residues. Trimming shortened V by 4 bases and J by 0 bases, and 11 bases separated the two germline ends. The germline CDR1 and CDR2 sequences are WNHNN and SYGVQD (reference sequence). The CDR3 bases are TGCGCCAGCAGTGGAACTAGCACAAGCACAGATACGCAGTATTTT. Amino acid sequence: CASSGTSTSTDTQYF.

V is TRBV7-2 and J is TRBJ1-2, with TRBD1 identical over 7 bases. The CDR3 has 15 amino acids. Germline V lookup: CDR1 SGHTA, CDR2 FQGNSA. V was clipped by 5 bases and J by 4 bases; unmatched bases: 10. The CDR3 region has the DNA TGTGCCAGCAGCCCACAGACAGGGCAGGGCTATGGCTACACCTTC. Its protein product is CASSPQTGQGYGYTF.

The V gene is TRBV2, the J gene TRBJ1-2, with 8 bases fitting TRBD1. Germline CDR1 and CDR2: SNHLY and FYNNEI. The CDR3 extends over 15 amino acids. V lost 6 bases, J lost 6 bases, and 12 bases stayed unmatched. The DNA of the CDR3 is TGTGCCAGCAGACCCCGGGACAGGTCATCTCATGGCTACACCTTC. Translation gives CASRPRDRSSHGYTF.

This chain connects TRBV18 to TRBJ1-2; TRBD1 agrees at 7 bases. The CDR3 totals 13 residues. V shed 5 bases and J 3 bases; nucleotides not matched to a gene: 3. Germline V gene lookup returns CDR1 KGHSH and CDR2 LQKENI. CDR3 loop: CASSSDRDYGYTF. In DNA, the CDR3 is TGTGCCAGCTCATCAGACAGGGACTATGGCTACACCTTC.

The chain recombines TRBV27 with TRBJ1-2, with TRBD1 as a possible D gene (5 bases). CDR1 MNHEY and CDR2 SMNVEV come from the germline V gene (reference sequence). The CDR3 consists of 13 residues. V lost 10 bases to trimming and J lost 1 base, with 13 bases between them. CDR3 residues: CATRDGLNYGYTF. Here the CDR3 DNA reads TGTGCCACCAGGGACGGACTTAACTATGGCTACACCTTC.

This chain's CDR3 is CAISRDRGQTDTQYF. As DNA, the CDR3 is TGTGCCATCAGTCGGGACAGGGGGCAAACAGATACGCAGTATTTT. The V gene is TRBV10-3, the J gene TRBJ2-3, with 12 bases that match TRBD1. V trimming: 5 bases; J trimming: 3 bases; junction bases outside the gene matches: 3. The V gene's germline CDR1 is ENHRY and CDR2 SYGVKD. The CDR3 runs 15 residues.

This clone was found a few times. The chain joins TRBV7-2 to TRBJ2-2; 11 nucleotides match TRBD1. CDR1 and CDR2 (germline): SGHTA, FQGNSA. There are 18 residues in the CDR3. The trim removed 3 bases at V and 4 bases at J, leaving 10 bases unmatched. The CDR3 sequence is CASSFVGIGTGGTGELFF. CDR3 nucleotides: TGTGCCAGCAGCTTTGTCGGAATTGGGACAGGGGGCACCGGGGAGCTGTTTTTT.

This clone was counted once. This chain links TRBV6-1 with TRBJ1-2; maybe TRBD1 (5 bases). Trimming took off 1 base at V and 2 bases at J, with 11 bases between the two ends. This CDR3 has 15 amino acids. Looked up from germline, CDR1 is MNHNS and CDR2 is SASEGT. The CDR3 DNA sequence: TGTGCCAGCAGTGAAGGGGGGGTGCGGAACTATGGCTACACCTTC. Protein product: CASSEGGVRNYGYTF.

The chain is built from TRBV28 and TRBJ2-7; TRBD2 aligns across 9 bases. Germline V gene lookup returns CDR1 MDHEN and CDR2 SYDVKM. V was pared by 11 bases and J by 4 bases, with 12 bases of the junction left unmatched. The CDR3 length is 14 residues. This chain's CDR3 is CAGQVREGPYEQYF. In DNA form, the CDR3 reads TGTGCCGGGCAAGTGCGGGAGGGCCCTTACGAGCAGTACTTC.

This rearrangement joins TRBV3-1 (or the pseudogene TRBV3-2) to TRBJ2-3, with D maybe TRBD2 (6 bases). This CDR3 is built from 17 residues. The V end was cut by 0 bases, the J end by 0 bases, with 13 bases between. Looked up from germline, CDR1 is LGHDT and CDR2 is YNNKEL (reference sequence). The CDR3 coding sequence is TGTGCCAGCAGCCAAGATAGAGGGAGGCGGAGCACAGATACGCAGTATTTT. This codes for CASSQDRGRRSTDTQYF.